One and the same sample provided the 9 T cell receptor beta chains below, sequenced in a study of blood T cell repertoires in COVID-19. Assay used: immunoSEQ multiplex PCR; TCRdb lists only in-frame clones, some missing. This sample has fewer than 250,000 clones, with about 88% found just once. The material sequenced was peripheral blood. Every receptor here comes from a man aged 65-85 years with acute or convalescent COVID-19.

CDR3 protein: CASSLSRYYGYTF. The CDR3 DNA follows: TGTGCCAGCAGCTTATCTCGGTACTATGGCTACACCTTC. The rearrangement uses TRBV7-2 and TRBJ1-2; D remains ambiguous. The CDR3 spans 13 residues. Germline V lookup: CDR1 SGHTA, CDR2 FQGNSA. V dropped 2 bases and J dropped 3 bases, with 7 bases sitting between them.

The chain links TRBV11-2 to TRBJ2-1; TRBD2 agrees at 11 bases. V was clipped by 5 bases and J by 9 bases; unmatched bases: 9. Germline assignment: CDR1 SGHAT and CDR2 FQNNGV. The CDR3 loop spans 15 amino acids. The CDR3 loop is CASSPRGSGRGEQFF. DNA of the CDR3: TGTGCCAGCAGCCCCCGGGGTAGCGGGAGGGGTGAGCAGTTCTTC.

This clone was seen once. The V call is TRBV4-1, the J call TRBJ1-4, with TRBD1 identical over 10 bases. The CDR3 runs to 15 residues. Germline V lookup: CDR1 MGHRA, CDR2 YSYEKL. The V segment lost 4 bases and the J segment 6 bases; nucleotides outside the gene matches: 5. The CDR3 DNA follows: TGCGCCAGCAGCCCCTGGACAGGGGGGGATGAAAAACTGTTTTTT. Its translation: CASSPWTGGDEKLFF.

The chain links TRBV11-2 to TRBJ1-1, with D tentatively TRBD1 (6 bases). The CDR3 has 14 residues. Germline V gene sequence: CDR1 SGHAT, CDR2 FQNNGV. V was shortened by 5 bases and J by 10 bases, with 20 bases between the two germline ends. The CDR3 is CASSRGQGPVLAFF. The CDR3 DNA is TGTGCCAGCAGCCGAGGGCAGGGGCCGGTACTAGCTTTCTTT. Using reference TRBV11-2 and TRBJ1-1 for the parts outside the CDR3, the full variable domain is EAGVAQSPRYKIIEKRQSVAFWCNPISGHATLYWYQQILGQGPKLLIQFQNNGVVDDSQLPKDRFSAERLKGVDSTLKIQPAKLEDSAVYLCASSRGQGPVLAFFGQGTRLTVV.

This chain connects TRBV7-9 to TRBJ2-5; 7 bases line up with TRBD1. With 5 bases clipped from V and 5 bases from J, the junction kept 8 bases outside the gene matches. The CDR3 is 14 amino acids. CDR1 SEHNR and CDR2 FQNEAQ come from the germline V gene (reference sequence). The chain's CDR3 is CASSVRQGEETQYF. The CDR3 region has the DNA TGTGCCAGCAGCGTAAGACAGGGAGAGGAGACCCAGTACTTC. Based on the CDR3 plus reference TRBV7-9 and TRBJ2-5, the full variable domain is DTGVSQNPRHKITKRGQNVTFRCDPISEHNRLYWYRQTLGQGPEFLTYFQNEAQLEKSRLLSDRFSAERPKGSFSTLEIQRTEQGDSAMYLCASSVRQGEETQYFGPGTRLLVL.

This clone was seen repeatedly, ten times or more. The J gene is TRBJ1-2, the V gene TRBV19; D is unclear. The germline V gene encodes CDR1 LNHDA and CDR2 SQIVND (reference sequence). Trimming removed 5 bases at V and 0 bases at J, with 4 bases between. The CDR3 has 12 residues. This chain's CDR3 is CASSEANYGYTF. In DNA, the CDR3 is TGTGCCAGTAGTGAGGCTAACTATGGCTACACCTTC.

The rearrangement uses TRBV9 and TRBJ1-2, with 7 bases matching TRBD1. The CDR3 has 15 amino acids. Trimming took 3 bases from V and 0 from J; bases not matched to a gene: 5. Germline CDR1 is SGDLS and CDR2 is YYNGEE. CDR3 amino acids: CASSATGLANYGYTF. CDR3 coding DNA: TGTGCCAGCAGCGCGACAGGGCTTGCTAACTATGGCTACACCTTC.

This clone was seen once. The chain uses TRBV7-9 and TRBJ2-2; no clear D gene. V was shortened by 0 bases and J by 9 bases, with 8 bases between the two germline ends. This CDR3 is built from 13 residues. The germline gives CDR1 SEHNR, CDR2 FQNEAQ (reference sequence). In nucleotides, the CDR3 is TGTGCCAGCAGCTTAGCTAGTGAGCGGGAGCTGTTTTTT. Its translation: CASSLASERELFF.

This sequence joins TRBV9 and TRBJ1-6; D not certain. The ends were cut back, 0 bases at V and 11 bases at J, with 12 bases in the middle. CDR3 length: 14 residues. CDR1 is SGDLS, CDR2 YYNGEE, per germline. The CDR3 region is CASSVEGGRAPLHF. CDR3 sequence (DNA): TGTGCCAGCAGCGTAGAGGGAGGGAGAGCACCCCTCCACTTT. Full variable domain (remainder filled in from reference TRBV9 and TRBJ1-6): DSGVTQTPKHLITATGQRVTLRCSPRSGDLSVYWYQQSLDQGLQFLIQYYNGEERAKGNILERFSAQQFPDLHSELNLSSLELGDSALYFCASSVEGGRAPLHFGNGTRLTVT.